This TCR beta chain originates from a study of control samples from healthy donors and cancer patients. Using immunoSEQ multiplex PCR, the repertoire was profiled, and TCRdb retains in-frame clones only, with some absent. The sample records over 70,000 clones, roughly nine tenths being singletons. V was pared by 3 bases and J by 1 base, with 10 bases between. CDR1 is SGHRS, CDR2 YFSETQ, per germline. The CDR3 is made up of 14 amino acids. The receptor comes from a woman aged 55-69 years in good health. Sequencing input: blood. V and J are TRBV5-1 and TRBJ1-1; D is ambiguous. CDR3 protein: CASSYAGPNTEAFF. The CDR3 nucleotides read TGCGCCAGCAGCTATGCAGGTCCGAACACTGAAGCTTTCTTT.